Below, one TCR beta chain is given with its context. This sample is drawn from a study of blood T cell repertoires in COVID-19. At the level of the study: Whether acute or convalescent, the COVID-19 samples came from the United States, Italy and Spain. T cells, B-cell-depleted T cells, or PBMCs supplied cDNA or gDNA.

Recruits, aged roughly 18 to 95 years, lived in approximately 26 US areas. Participant reports of clinical history set cohort assignment. This CDR3 is built from 13 residues. V lost 1 base, J lost 8 bases, and 3 bases stayed unmatched. Clones were read by immunoSEQ multiplex PCR, and TCRdb kept only the in-frame ones, dropping some. The repertoire holds more than 300,000 clones, with around 86% as singletons. The source is a woman between 45 and 60 years old who had recovered from COVID-19. Sequencing input: PBMCs or T cells enriched from blood (not recorded which). The V call is TRBV12-3 or TRBV12-4, the J call TRBJ1-2; 8 bases align to TRBD1. In nucleotides, the CDR3 is TGTGCCAGCAGTTTAGGGACAGGGTTCGGCTACACCTTC. Amino acid sequence: CASSLGTGFGYTF.